A single T cell receptor beta chain is shown here with its context. Its target is not known. These data are taken from a study of cytomegalovirus exposure and HLA in healthy donors. Study findings and constraints: Reports showed the classifier diagnosing cytomegalovirus status with high specificity and sensitivity. In the 120 or so validation repertoires, around 95% of cluster scores exceeded 0, per a later analysis. Most TCR sequences were uncommon, yet certain public TCRs appeared in many donors.

This CDR3 has 13 amino acids. Trimming removed 2 bases from V and 9 bases from J, with 11 bases in between. Germline lookup yields CDR1 SGHTA and CDR2 FQGNSA. Profiling relied on immunoSEQ multiplex PCR, and the TCRdb table lists in-frame clones only, not all of them. The table has about 340,000 clones, more than 80% seen once; the top ten hold about 0.8%. The sequencing input was PBMCs. The chain uses TRBV7-2 and TRBJ2-1; no reliable D call. The sequence derives from a woman between 18 and 30 years old in good health and CMV-seronegative. The CDR3 region is CASSLPTTSEQFF. The CDR3 region has the DNA TGTGCCAGCAGCTTACCAACTACTTCTGAGCAGTTCTTC. The variable domain in full, completed from reference TRBV7-2 and TRBJ2-1, reads GAGVSQSPSNKVTEKGKDVELRCDPISGHTALYWYRQSLGQGLEFLIYFQGNSAPDKSGLPSDRFSAERTGGSVSTLTIQRTQQEDSAVYLCASSLPTTSEQFFGPGTRLTVL.